A single sample is the source of the 13 T cell receptor beta chains below, sequenced in a study of blood T cell repertoires in COVID-19. Libraries were prepared by immunoSEQ multiplex PCR; TCRdb keeps only in-frame clonotypes and omits some of them. The profile shows approximately 290,000 clones, about 85% of them singletons. Input material: peripheral blood. The receptors were sampled from a human donor with COVID-19, enrolled during active disease. The donor label of this sample is uncertain.

The chain has TRBV7-9 and TRBJ2-1; TRBD2 matches 7 bases. CDR1 and CDR2 (germline): SEHNR, FQNEAQ (reference sequence). Trimming at V came to 5 bases and at J to 5 bases, leaving 6 bases not matched to a gene. The CDR3 extends over 14 amino acids. The CDR3 bases are TGTGCCAGCAGCCTAGGACTAGGAGACAATGAGCAGTTCTTC. This gives the protein CASSLGLGDNEQFF.

The rearrangement links TRBV28 to TRBJ1-6; D may be TRBD1 (5 bases). Trimming cost V 0 bases and J 7 bases, with 10 bases left between them. This CDR3 is 15 amino acids long. Per the germline V gene, CDR1 is MDHEN and CDR2 is SYDVKM. The CDR3 is CASSLWGGGNSPLHF. The DNA of the CDR3 is TGTGCCAGCAGTTTATGGGGGGGAGGAAATTCACCCCTCCACTTT.

This chain links TRBV30 with TRBJ1-4, with 11 bases matching TRBD1. The CDR3 sequence is 14 residues long. V was clipped by 7 bases and J by 7 bases; unmatched bases: 8. CDR1 GTSNPN and CDR2 SVGIG come from the germline V gene (reference sequence). CDR3 loop: CASPGQGGAEKLFF. CDR3 DNA: TGTGCCTCCCCGGGACAGGGGGGCGCTGAAAAACTGTTTTTT.

The count of this clone is one. The gene calls are TRBV6-4 and TRBJ1-2; D perhaps matches TRBD1 (5 bases). Germline V gives CDR1 MRHNA, CDR2 SNTAGT. This CDR3 region has 13 residues. The V gene lost 6 bases and the J gene lost 2 bases, with 10 bases spanning the gap. The CDR3 protein is CASSNGGNYGYTF. Written as DNA, the CDR3 is TGTGCCAGCAGCAACGGGGGGAACTATGGCTACACCTTC.

This clone was picked up one time. V usage is TRBV19 and J usage is TRBJ1-5; 9 nucleotides agree with TRBD1. After removal of 3 bases from V and 7 bases from J, the junction contained 10 bases not matched to a gene. This CDR3 comprises 16 residues. Germline values: CDR1 LNHDA, CDR2 SQIVND (reference sequence). The CDR3 DNA is TGTGCCAGTAGTATCCCGGGACAGGGATCTCGGCAGCCCCAGCATTTT. Translating gives CASSIPGQGSRQPQHF.

This clone was seen only a few times. The J gene is TRBJ1-2, the V gene TRBV6-2 or TRBV6-3; 7 positions agree with TRBD1. In germline, CDR1 is MNHEY, CDR2 SVGEGT. After removal of 0 bases from V and 6 bases from J, the junction contained 7 bases not matched to a gene. The CDR3 length is 15 residues. CDR3 protein: CASSYSGGQEDGYTF. CDR3 DNA sequence: TGTGCCAGCAGTTACTCTGGCGGACAGGAAGATGGCTACACCTTC.

With respect to this clone: Distinct nucleotide sequences in the sample also encode this CDR3. The V and J genes are TRBV11-3 and TRBJ2-2, with 7 bases fitting TRBD2. This CDR3 has 13 amino acids. J lost 6 bases, V lost 2 bases, and 0 bases had no gene match. The germline gives CDR1 SGHNT, CDR2 YENEEA. The CDR3 sequence is CASSLLAAGELFF. The CDR3 nucleotides read TGTGCCAGCAGCTTACTAGCGGCCGGGGAGCTGTTTTTT.

The chain uses TRBV15 and TRBJ1-1; a weak D match, TRBD1 (6 bases). CDR1 is LNHNV, CDR2 YYDKDF, per germline (reference sequence). Trimming took 1 base from V and 4 from J, leaving 10 bases between them. The CDR3 has 14 residues. In DNA form, the CDR3 reads TGTGCCACCAGCAGAGTAGGGGGGGGCACTGAAGCTTTCTTT. Protein: CATSRVGGGTEAFF.

This clone was seen a single time. V usage is TRBV18 and J usage is TRBJ2-5; 7 nucleotides agree with TRBD2. The CDR3 has 16 amino acids. After removal of 0 bases from V and 4 bases from J, the junction contained 8 bases not matched to a gene. Germline V gives CDR1 KGHSH, CDR2 LQKENI. The CDR3: CASSPPRLGGTETQYF. DNA of the CDR3: TGTGCCAGCTCACCACCCCGTCTGGGGGGGACAGAGACCCAGTACTTC.

The table lists this clone with a count of one. The V gene is TRBV19, the J gene TRBJ2-7; TRBD2 might be the D (6 bases). CDR1 and CDR2 (germline): LNHDA, SQIVND (reference sequence). The CDR3 is 14 amino acids. The germline V and J ends were trimmed by 1 base and 6 bases, with 13 bases remaining between them. Here the CDR3 DNA reads TGTGCCAGTAGTATAGGGAGGGACCTTGGCGAGCAGTACTTC. Its translation is CASSIGRDLGEQYF.

CDR3 loop: CASSYGGPWNNEQFF. The DNA for the CDR3 is TGTGCCAGCAGTTACGGAGGCCCATGGAACAATGAGCAGTTCTTC. The chain has TRBV6-5 and TRBJ2-1; TRBD2 is a possible D gene (5 bases). Germline-derived CDR1 and CDR2 are MNHEY and SVGAGI. Trimming removed 2 bases at V and 5 bases at J, with 13 bases between. CDR3 length: 15 residues.

The chain links TRBV19 to TRBJ2-1, with 7 bases matching TRBD2. Germline CDR1 LNHDA, CDR2 SQIVND (reference sequence). CDR3 length equals 15 residues. The junction had 7 bases not matched to a gene; V was cut back by 3 bases and J by 5 bases. The DNA of the CDR3 is TGTGCCAGTAGTATCAGCGGGGTAGCCGACAATGAGCAGTTCTTC. Translating gives CASSISGVADNEQFF.

About this clone itself: Compared with germline, one end of the junction differs, possibly owing to a read error. The chain employs TRBV30 and TRBJ1-1, with a tentative D call TRBD1 (6 bases). The CDR3 sequence is 13 residues long. Germline V lookup: CDR1 GTSNPN, CDR2 SVGIG (reference sequence). CDR3 residues: CAGRGGEETEAFF. In DNA, the CDR3 is TGTGCCGGGAGGGGGGGAGAGGAGACTGAAGCTTTCTTT.